This is a list of T cell receptor beta chains from one sample in a study of blood T cells in healthy people across ages. TCRdb processed the 5' RACE reads anew with MiXCR; each CDR3 protein has one entry. The data show approximately 1.5 million distinct CDR3 sequences, with approximately 43% seen just once and more than 4% held by the top ten. The sequencing input was blood. These receptors were collected from a woman under 30 in good health. CDR3s include the opening cysteine and the closing phenylalanine or tryptophan. Fields, in order: D gene, J gene, V gene, clone size, CDR3 protein, CDR3 DNA. The D gene is left open where the match is weak. Rows give clone size only sometimes, using once, few, many, or a class for an expanded clone.

D gene: .
J gene: TRBJ2-5
V gene: TRBV12-3/TRBV12-4
clone size: few
CDR3 protein: CASSLSRRQQETQYF
CDR3 DNA: TGTGCCAGCAGTTTAAGCCGACGGCAGCAAGAGACCCAGTACTTC

D gene: TRBD2
J gene: TRBJ2-5
V gene: TRBV10-3
clone size: .
CDR3 protein: CANNLSGGVQETQYF
CDR3 DNA: TGTGCCAACAACCTTAGCGGGGGGGTACAAGAGACCCAGTACTTC

D gene: .
J gene: TRBJ1-6
V gene: TRBV7-2
clone size: few
CDR3 protein: CASRTGQSGSPLHF
CDR3 DNA: TGTGCCAGCAGGACGGGACAATCGGGGTCACCCCTCCACTTT

D gene: TRBD2
J gene: TRBJ2-1
V gene: TRBV6-2/TRBV6-3
clone size: .
CDR3 protein: CASSPPPGTSNEQFF
CDR3 DNA: TGTGCCAGCAGTCCTCCCCCCGGGACTAGCAATGAGCAGTTCTTC

D gene: .
J gene: TRBJ1-5
V gene: TRBV27
clone size: few
CDR3 protein: CASSFAGGGPQHF
CDR3 DNA: TGTGCCAGCAGTTTCGCAGGCGGCGGGCCCCAGCATTTT

D gene: .
J gene: TRBJ2-3
V gene: TRBV9
clone size: .
CDR3 protein: CASSDTLDNTDTQYF
CDR3 DNA: TGTGCCAGCAGCGATACCCTCGACAACACAGATACGCAGTATTTT

D gene: TRBD2
J gene: TRBJ2-5
V gene: TRBV6-2/TRBV6-3
clone size: few
CDR3 protein: CASSYATSGRIRVRETQYF
CDR3 DNA: TGTGCCAGCAGTTACGCGACTAGCGGGAGAATCCGGGTTCGGGAGACCCAGTACTTC

D gene: .
J gene: TRBJ2-1
V gene: TRBV5-1
clone size: .
CDR3 protein: CASSPDQGGSYNEQFF
CDR3 DNA: TGCGCCAGCAGCCCAGACCAGGGAGGCTCCTACAATGAGCAGTTCTTC

D gene: TRBD2
J gene: TRBJ2-7
V gene: TRBV4-1
clone size: .
CDR3 protein: CASSQDLASGSYEQYF
CDR3 DNA: TGCGCCAGCAGCCAAGATCTCGCTAGCGGGAGTTACGAGCAGTACTTC

D gene: .
J gene: TRBJ2-3
V gene: TRBV5-1
clone size: .
CDR3 protein: CASSLAGPGPETDTQYF
CDR3 DNA: TGCGCCAGCAGCTTGGCCGGGCCAGGGCCTGAGACAGACACGCAGTATTTT

D gene: .
J gene: TRBJ2-7
V gene: TRBV2
clone size: .
CDR3 protein: CASIRAGIYNEQYF
CDR3 DNA: TGTGCCAGCATCCGGGCGGGGATCTACAATGAGCAGTACTTC

D gene: .
J gene: TRBJ1-6
V gene: TRBV12-3/TRBV12-4
clone size: .
CDR3 protein: CASSLYSYNSLLHF
CDR3 DNA: TGTGCCAGCAGCTTGTATAGCTATAATTCACTCCTCCACTTT

D gene: TRBD1
J gene: TRBJ2-1
V gene: TRBV24-1
clone size: .
CDR3 protein: CATSGGTGADNEQFF
CDR3 DNA: TGTGCCACCAGTGGCGGGACAGGGGCCGACAATGAGCAGTTCTTC

D gene: .
J gene: TRBJ2-5
V gene: TRBV5-1
clone size: .
CDR3 protein: CASSLRPGKIQETQYF
CDR3 DNA: TGCGCCAGCAGCTTGAGGCCGGGCAAGATCCAAGAGACCCAGTACTTC

D gene: .
J gene: TRBJ2-5
V gene: TRBV6-2/TRBV6-3
clone size: .
CDR3 protein: CAGTAHSKGEQYF
CDR3 DNA: TGTGCCGGTACTGCCCACTCGAAAGGGGAGCAGTACTTC

D gene: .
J gene: TRBJ1-2
V gene: TRBV14
clone size: few
CDR3 protein: CASSQEYSPSYGYTF
CDR3 DNA: TGTGCCAGCAGCCAAGAATACTCTCCCTCCTATGGCTACACCTTC

D gene: TRBD2
J gene: TRBJ2-3
V gene: TRBV6-2/TRBV6-3
clone size: .
CDR3 protein: CASSYGSGSTDTQYF
CDR3 DNA: TGTGCCAGCAGTTACGGTAGCGGGTCCACAGATACGCAGTATTTT

D gene: .
J gene: TRBJ1-6
V gene: TRBV19
clone size: .
CDR3 protein: CASNPGVMSSPLHF
CDR3 DNA: TGTGCCAGCAACCCAGGGGTAATGAGTTCACCCCTCCACTTT

D gene: .
J gene: TRBJ2-3
V gene: TRBV7-9
clone size: .
CDR3 protein: CASSCGTGSTDTQYF
CDR3 DNA: TGTGCCAGCAGCTGCGGAACAGGGAGCACAGATACGCAGTATTTT

D gene: TRBD1
J gene: TRBJ1-2
V gene: TRBV3-1
clone size: .
CDR3 protein: CASSQGVTGFNYGYTF
CDR3 DNA: TGTGCCAGCAGCCAAGGAGTGACAGGGTTCAACTATGGCTACACCTTC

D gene: TRBD2
J gene: TRBJ2-7
V gene: TRBV4-3
clone size: .
CDR3 protein: CASSQDRGGHYEQYF
CDR3 DNA: TGCGCCAGCAGCCAAGATCGGGGGGGCCACTACGAGCAGTACTTC

D gene: .
J gene: TRBJ2-3
V gene: TRBV27
clone size: many
CDR3 protein: CASRTPSTDTQYF
CDR3 DNA: TGTGCCAGCAGGACACCAAGCACAGATACGCAGTATTTT

D gene: .
J gene: TRBJ2-3
V gene: TRBV25-1
clone size: .
CDR3 protein: CASSVYSTDTRYF
CDR3 DNA: TGTGCCAGCAGTGTTTATAGCACAGATACGCGGTATTTT

D gene: TRBD1
J gene: TRBJ2-5
V gene: TRBV20-1
clone size: .
CDR3 protein: CSARDSRGNQETQYF
CDR3 DNA: TGCAGTGCTAGAGATTCCAGGGGGAATCAAGAGACCCAGTACTTC

D gene: TRBD1
J gene: TRBJ1-1
V gene: TRBV12-3/TRBV12-4
clone size: once
CDR3 protein: CASRGQAEAFF
CDR3 DNA: TGTGCCAGCCGTGGACAGGCCGAAGCTTTCTTT

D gene: .
J gene: TRBJ1-6
V gene: TRBV7-9
clone size: few
CDR3 protein: CASRTRAGNSPLHF
CDR3 DNA: TGTGCCAGCAGAACTAGGGCGGGGAATTCACCCCTCCACTTT

D gene: .
J gene: TRBJ2-7
V gene: TRBV20-1
clone size: few
CDR3 protein: CSALSGPYEQYF
CDR3 DNA: TGCAGTGCCTTAAGCGGCCCCTACGAGCAGTACTTC

D gene: .
J gene: TRBJ2-7
V gene: TRBV9
clone size: .
CDR3 protein: CASRPPQGTPEWAYNEQYF
CDR3 DNA: TGTGCCAGCAGGCCTCCTCAGGGTACTCCAGAATGGGCCTACAATGAGCAGTACTTC

D gene: TRBD2
J gene: TRBJ2-7
V gene: TRBV7-2
clone size: few
CDR3 protein: CASSLLAGGSYEQYF
CDR3 DNA: TGTGCCAGCAGCTTACTAGCGGGGGGGTCCTACGAGCAGTACTTC

D gene: .
J gene: TRBJ2-1
V gene: TRBV6-6
clone size: .
CDR3 protein: CASSYERSSSYNEQFF
CDR3 DNA: TGTGCCAGCAGTTACGAACGGAGTAGCTCCTACAATGAGCAGTTCTTC

D gene: .
J gene: TRBJ2-7
V gene: TRBV12-3/TRBV12-4
clone size: .
CDR3 protein: CASSAARSYEQYF
CDR3 DNA: TGTGCCAGCAGTGCTGCCCGCTCCTACGAGCAGTACTTC